These T cell receptor beta chains were read from a single sample in a study of cytomegalovirus exposure and HLA in healthy donors. Measured with immunoSEQ multiplex PCR; TCRdb has only the in-frame clones, and not every one. The repertoire holds 200,000 to 250,000 clones, over 80% seen once, with around an eighth in the top ten. Input material: PBMCs. The receptor set was obtained from a woman in her twenties or thirties in good health and CMV-seropositive. CDR3s include the opening cysteine and the closing phenylalanine or tryptophan. The D gene is left open where the match is weak. Only some rows state a clone size, as once, few, many or a class for expanded clones.

cdr3_nt	cdr3_aa	clone_size	v_call	j_call	d_call
TGCGCCAGCAGCCAAGTCGGTTACTCCTACGAGCAGTACTTC	CASSQVGYSYEQYF	-	TRBV4-1	TRBJ2-7	-
TGTGCCAGCAGTTACTCGAAAGGTGGCTACACCTTC	CASSYSKGGYTF	once	TRBV6-5	TRBJ1-2	-
TGTGCCAGCAGCCCGACAGGGGCGATTTATGGCTACACCTTC	CASSPTGAIYGYTF	-	TRBV7-2	TRBJ1-2	TRBD1
TGTGCCACCGGGACAGGGCGCCTTTTGAGCAATCAGCCCCAGCATTTT	CATGTGRLLSNQPQHF	-	TRBV10-3	TRBJ1-5	TRBD1
TGTGCCAGCAGCTTAGCCGGGTCGGTACTAGCCAAAAACATTCAGTACTTC	CASSLAGSVLAKNIQYF	-	TRBV11-2	TRBJ2-4	-
TGTGCCAGCAGACACACTAGCGGGGGGGGCCATGAGCAGTTCTTC	CASRHTSGGGHEQFF	-	TRBV28	TRBJ2-1	TRBD2
TGCAGTGTTAGACGGAGCTACGAGCAGTACTTC	CSVRRSYEQYF	-	TRBV20-1	TRBJ2-7	-
TGCAGCGCCCGGGGGCGGCTAGCGGGAGTATCTGGCACAGATACGCAGTATTTT	CSARGRLAGVSGTDTQYF	-	TRBV29-1	TRBJ2-3	TRBD2
TGTGCCAGCAACGCGGGAGTGTACAATGAGCAGTTCTTC	CASNAGVYNEQFF	-	TRBV7-2	TRBJ2-1	TRBD2
TGTGCCACCAGCAGTGGAAGGGGGTCTGGTCAGCCCCAGCATTTT	CATSSGRGSGQPQHF	-	TRBV15	TRBJ1-5	-